The sequence of this T cell receptor beta chain was determined in a study of vaccination and CD4 T cells after COVID-19. An Oncomine TCR Beta short-read assay was used to sequence the DNA from cultured CD4+ T cells. MiXCR, applied by TCRdb to the PCR reads, yields one record per CDR3 protein. The profile shows about 18,000 distinct CDR3 sequences, around 45% of them singletons. The treatment denotes: approximately nine-day PBMC culture with coronavirus spike peptide pools or control peptides (ViraFEST assay). V shed 3 bases and J shed 5 bases, with 10 bases lying between them. The CDR3 is 13 residues long. Details on this clonotype: Antigen specificity is unknown.

This chain joins TRBV12-3 or TRBV12-4 and TRBJ2-5, with D hard to call. The clonotype originates from a human donor who had recovered from COVID-19. The sequences come from CD4+ T cells from blood, cultured in vitro, collected after SARS-CoV-2 vaccination. In nucleotides, the CDR3 is TGTGCCAGCAGTTTGGGCCGCCGGGAGACCCAGTACTTC. Translation: CASSLGRRETQYF.